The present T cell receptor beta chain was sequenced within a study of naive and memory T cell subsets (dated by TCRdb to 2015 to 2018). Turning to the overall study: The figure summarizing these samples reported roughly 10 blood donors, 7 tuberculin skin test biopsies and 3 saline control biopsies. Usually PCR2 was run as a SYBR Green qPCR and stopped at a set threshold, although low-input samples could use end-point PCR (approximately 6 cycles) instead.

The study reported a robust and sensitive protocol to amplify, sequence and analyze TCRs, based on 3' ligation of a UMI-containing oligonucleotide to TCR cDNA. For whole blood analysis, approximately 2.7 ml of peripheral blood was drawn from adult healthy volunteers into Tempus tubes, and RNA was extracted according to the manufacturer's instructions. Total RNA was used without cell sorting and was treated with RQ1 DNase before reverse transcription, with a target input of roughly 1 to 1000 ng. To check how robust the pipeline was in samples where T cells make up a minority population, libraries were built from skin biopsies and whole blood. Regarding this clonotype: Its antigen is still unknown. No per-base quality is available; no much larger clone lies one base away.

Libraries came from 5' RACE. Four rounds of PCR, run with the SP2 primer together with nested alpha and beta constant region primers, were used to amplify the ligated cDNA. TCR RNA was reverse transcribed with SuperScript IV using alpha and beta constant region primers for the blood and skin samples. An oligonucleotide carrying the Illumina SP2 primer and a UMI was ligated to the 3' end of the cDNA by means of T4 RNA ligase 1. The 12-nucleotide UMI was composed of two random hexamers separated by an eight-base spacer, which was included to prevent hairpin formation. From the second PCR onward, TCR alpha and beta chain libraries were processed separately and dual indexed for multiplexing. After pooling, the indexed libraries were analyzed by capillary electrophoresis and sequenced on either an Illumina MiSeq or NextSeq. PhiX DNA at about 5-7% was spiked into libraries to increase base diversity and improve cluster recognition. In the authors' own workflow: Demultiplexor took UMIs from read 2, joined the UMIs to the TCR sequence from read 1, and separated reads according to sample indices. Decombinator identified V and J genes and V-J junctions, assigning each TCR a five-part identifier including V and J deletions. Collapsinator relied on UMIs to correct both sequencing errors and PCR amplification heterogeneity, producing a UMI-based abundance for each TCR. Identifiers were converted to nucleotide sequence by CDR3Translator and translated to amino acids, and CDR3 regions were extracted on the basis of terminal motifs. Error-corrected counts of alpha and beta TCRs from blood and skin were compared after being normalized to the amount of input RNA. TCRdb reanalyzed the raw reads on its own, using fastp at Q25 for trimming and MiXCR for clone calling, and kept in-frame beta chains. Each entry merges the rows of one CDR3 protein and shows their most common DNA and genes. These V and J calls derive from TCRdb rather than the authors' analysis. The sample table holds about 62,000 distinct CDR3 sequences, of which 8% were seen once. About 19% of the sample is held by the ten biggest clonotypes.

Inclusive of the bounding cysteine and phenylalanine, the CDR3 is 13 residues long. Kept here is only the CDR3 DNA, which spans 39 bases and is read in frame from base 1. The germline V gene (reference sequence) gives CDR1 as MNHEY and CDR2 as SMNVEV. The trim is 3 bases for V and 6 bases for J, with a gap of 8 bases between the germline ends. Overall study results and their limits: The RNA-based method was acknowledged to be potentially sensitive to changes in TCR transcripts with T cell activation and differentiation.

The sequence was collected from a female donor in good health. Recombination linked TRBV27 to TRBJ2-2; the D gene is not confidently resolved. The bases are TGTGCCAGCAGTTTCAAGGCGTCCGGGGAGCTGTTTTTT. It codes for CASSFKASGELFF.